A single sample is the source of the 18 T cell receptor beta chains below, sequenced in a study of blood T cell repertoires in COVID-19. TCRdb's copy holds only in-frame clones and misses some; the assay was immunoSEQ multiplex PCR. The repertoire holds 150,000 to 200,000 clones, around 82% seen once, with roughly 6% in the top ten. Sample: PBMCs or T cells enriched from blood (not recorded which). These receptors came from a man in his forties or fifties who had recovered from COVID-19.

The chain joins TRBV2 to TRBJ1-1; TRBD1 matches 9 bases. The V and J ends lost 4 bases and 11 bases, in that order; junction bases with no gene match: 8. The germline gives CDR1 SNHLY, CDR2 FYNNEI. This CDR3 comprises 13 residues. In DNA, the CDR3 is TGTGCCAGCAGTGCTAACGGACAGGGGCGGGCTTTCTTT. Its protein is CASSANGQGRAFF.

This clone was observed many times. The chain employs TRBV5-6 and TRBJ2-5; D might be TRBD2 (6 bases). V lost 0 bases to trimming and J lost 2 bases, with 14 bases between them. The CDR3 is 16 residues long. Germline lookup yields CDR1 SGHDT and CDR2 YYEEEE. The CDR3 nucleotides read TGTGCCAGCAGCTTGGAAGCCAGGGAGGTTCAAGAGACCCAGTACTTC. Translating gives CASSLEAREVQETQYF.

V is TRBV30 and J is TRBJ1-1, with D maybe TRBD1 (5 bases). The CDR3 loop spans 14 amino acids. Germline CDR1 reads GTSNPN; CDR2 reads SVGIG (reference sequence). V lost 4 bases and J 4 bases, leaving 16 bases between the germline ends. The chain's CDR3 is CAWKAGIPTTEAFF. The DNA of the CDR3 is TGTGCCTGGAAGGCAGGGATTCCCACCACTGAAGCTTTCTTT. Filled out from reference TRBV30 and TRBJ1-1, the complete variable domain reads SQTIHQWPATLVQPVGSPLSLECTVEGTSNPNLYWYRQAAGRGLQLLFYSVGIGQISSEVPQNLSASRPQDRQFILSSKKLLLSDSGFYLCAWKAGIPTTEAFFGQGTRLTVV.

CDR3 region: CASSRGGMETQYF. CDR3 sequence (DNA): TGTGCCAGCAGCCGCGGAGGTATGGAGACCCAGTACTTC. The chain recombines TRBV7-3 with TRBJ2-5; a possible D gene is TRBD2 (5 bases). The CDR3 extends over 13 amino acids. CDR1 SGHTA and CDR2 FQGTGA come from the germline V gene. V lost 5 bases and J 5 bases, leaving 12 bases between the germline ends.

The rearrangement joins TRBV18 to TRBJ2-3, with D tentatively TRBD2 (5 bases). The V end was cut by 3 bases, the J end by 2 bases, with 9 bases between. From germline, CDR1 is KGHSH and CDR2 LQKENI. This CDR3 has 14 amino acids. The CDR3 spells CASSPGRDTDTQYF. CDR3 nucleotide sequence: TGTGCCAGCTCACCTGGACGGGACACAGATACGCAGTATTTT.

The chain has TRBV5-4 and TRBJ1-4; D might be TRBD1 (6 bases). This CDR3 comprises 16 residues. Trimming cost V 0 bases and J 5 bases, with 14 bases left between them. Germline CDR1 reads SGHNT; CDR2 reads YYREEE (reference sequence). Written as DNA, the CDR3 is TGTGCCAGCAGCTTGGGAGGGGGAATCCCCAATGAAAAACTGTTTTTT. This gives the protein CASSLGGGIPNEKLFF.

The rearrangement links TRBV3-1 (or the pseudogene TRBV3-2) to TRBJ2-1; D might be TRBD2 (6 bases). V was shortened by 1 base and J by 7 bases, with 11 bases between the two germline ends. CDR3 length equals 14 residues. Germline assignment: CDR1 LGHDT and CDR2 YNNKEL (reference sequence). The chain's CDR3 is CASSQVSSANEQFF. In nucleotides, the CDR3 is TGTGCCAGCAGCCAAGTTTCTAGCGCGAATGAGCAGTTCTTC.

V gene TRBV27 combines with J gene TRBJ1-3, with D maybe TRBD1 (5 bases). The CDR3 extends over 15 amino acids. V lost 3 bases to trimming and J lost 4 bases, with 13 bases between them. Germline lookup yields CDR1 MNHEY and CDR2 SMNVEV (reference sequence). The CDR3 DNA reads TGTGCCAGCAGTTTTCAGGGTAATTACGGAAACACCATATATTTT. Protein sequence: CASSFQGNYGNTIYF.

A single count supports this clone. This chain connects TRBV5-1 to TRBJ2-2, with D maybe TRBD1 (5 bases). The CDR3 is 14 amino acids. The V gene's germline CDR1 is SGHRS and CDR2 YFSETQ. Trimming removed 1 base from V and 8 bases from J, with 12 bases in between. The CDR3 sequence is CASSLTGGYGELFF. CDR3 DNA sequence: TGCGCCAGCAGCTTGACAGGTGGATATGGGGAGCTGTTTTTT.

The chain joins TRBV29-1 to TRBJ1-1; D is uncertain. V was pared by 3 bases and J by 0 bases, with 8 bases between. CDR1 and CDR2 from the germline V gene are SQVTM and ANQGSEA. The CDR3 is 13 amino acids. CDR3 in DNA: TGCAGCGTTGATCGTCGGTTGAACACTGAAGCTTTCTTT. It is translated as CSVDRRLNTEAFF.

Concerning this clone itself: Its ends do not fully match the called genes, so a read error is possible. V usage is TRBV7-9 and J usage is TRBJ1-3, with D tentatively TRBD1 (6 bases). The V gene's germline CDR1 is SEHNR and CDR2 FQNEAQ (reference sequence). CDR3 length: 12 amino acids. The CDR3 here is CASSPRDIRWDF. As DNA, the CDR3 is TGTGCCAGCAGCCCCCGGGACATCCGATGGGATTTT.

The chain joins TRBV24-1 to TRBJ1-2; D gene uncertain. The length of the CDR3 is 13 residues. Germline V lookup: CDR1 KGHDR, CDR2 SFDVKD. V shed 1 base and J shed 5 bases, with 7 bases lying between them. CDR3 sequence reads: CATSDFSGYGYTF. The CDR3 nucleotides are TGTGCCACCAGTGATTTTTCGGGGTATGGCTACACCTTC.

In its sample, this clone was seen a few times. The chain carries TRBV4-2 and TRBJ1-1; tentatively, D is TRBD1 (6 bases). V dropped 0 bases and J dropped 2 bases, with 19 bases sitting between them. The germline V gene has CDR1 LGHNA and CDR2 YNFKEQ. This CDR3 is 18 amino acids long. The CDR3 here is CASSQDAQGSGLNTEAFF. The CDR3 nucleotides read TGTGCCAGCAGCCAAGATGCGCAGGGGTCGGGTTTAAACACTGAAGCTTTCTTT.

This clone was counted between two and nine times. The CDR3 coding sequence is TGTGCCAGCTCACCGATCGACAGAGACTATGGCTACACCTTC. This encodes CASSPIDRDYGYTF. The chain has TRBV18 and TRBJ1-2; TRBD1 is a possible D gene (5 bases). Germline V gene sequence: CDR1 KGHSH, CDR2 LQKENI. The V gene lost 3 bases and the J gene lost 3 bases, with 11 bases spanning the gap. The CDR3 extends over 14 amino acids.

V gene TRBV6-5 combines with J gene TRBJ1-1; 7 nucleotides agree with TRBD1. Per the germline V gene, CDR1 is MNHEY and CDR2 is SVGAGI. Germline trimming cut 4 bases from V and 4 bases from J; bases unmatched to any gene: 6. This CDR3 is 14 amino acids long. CDR3 residues: CASSWRGRRTEAFF. The CDR3 DNA is TGTGCCAGCAGTTGGAGGGGGCGACGCACTGAAGCTTTCTTT.

DNA for the CDR3: TGTGCCAGCAGCCCAAAGCCTCGGGACTTAGACAATGAGCAGTTCTTC. This translates into CASSPKPRDLDNEQFF. This chain connects TRBV7-3 to TRBJ2-1; D perhaps matches TRBD2 (6 bases). V lost 5 bases, J lost 5 bases, and 19 bases lay in between. The CDR3 spans 16 residues. The germline V gene has CDR1 SGHTA and CDR2 FQGTGA.

This chain joins TRBV6-6 and TRBJ2-7; 7 nucleotides line up with TRBD1. The ends lost 6 bases at V and 1 base at J; junction bases unmatched: 6. This CDR3 spans 14 amino acids. Per the germline V gene, CDR1 is MNHNY and CDR2 is SVGAGI (reference sequence). In nucleotides, the CDR3 is TGTGCCAGCAGGCCTTCAGGGGGTTCCTACGAGCAGTACTTC. Amino acid sequence: CASRPSGGSYEQYF.

V usage is TRBV2 and J usage is TRBJ2-1; 11 bases line up with TRBD1. Trimming at V came to 1 base and at J to 8 bases, leaving 4 bases not matched to a gene. CDR1 and CDR2 (germline): SNHLY, FYNNEI. This CDR3 region has 15 residues. The CDR3 protein is CASSEGTGGPDEQFF. For the CDR3, the DNA is TGTGCCAGCAGTGAAGGGACAGGGGGCCCCGATGAGCAGTTCTTC.